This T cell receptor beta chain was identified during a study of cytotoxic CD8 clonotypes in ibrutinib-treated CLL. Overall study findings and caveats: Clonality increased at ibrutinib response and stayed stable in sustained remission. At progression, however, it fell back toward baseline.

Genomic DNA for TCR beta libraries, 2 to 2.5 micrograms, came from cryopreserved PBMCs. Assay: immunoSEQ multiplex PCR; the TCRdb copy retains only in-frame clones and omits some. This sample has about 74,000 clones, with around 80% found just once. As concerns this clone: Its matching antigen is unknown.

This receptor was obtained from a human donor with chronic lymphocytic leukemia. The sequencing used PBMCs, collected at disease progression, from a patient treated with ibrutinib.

DNA for the CDR3: TGTGCCAGCAGCTTCGCCGGGACGTTTGGAGAAGCTTTCTTT. It translates to CASSFAGTFGEAFF. The chain links TRBV7-9 to TRBJ1-1, with D tentatively TRBD1 (5 bases). V was cut by 3 bases and J by 8 bases, with 16 bases left in between. Per the germline V gene, CDR1 is SEHNR and CDR2 is FQNEAQ (reference sequence). The CDR3 consists of 14 residues.